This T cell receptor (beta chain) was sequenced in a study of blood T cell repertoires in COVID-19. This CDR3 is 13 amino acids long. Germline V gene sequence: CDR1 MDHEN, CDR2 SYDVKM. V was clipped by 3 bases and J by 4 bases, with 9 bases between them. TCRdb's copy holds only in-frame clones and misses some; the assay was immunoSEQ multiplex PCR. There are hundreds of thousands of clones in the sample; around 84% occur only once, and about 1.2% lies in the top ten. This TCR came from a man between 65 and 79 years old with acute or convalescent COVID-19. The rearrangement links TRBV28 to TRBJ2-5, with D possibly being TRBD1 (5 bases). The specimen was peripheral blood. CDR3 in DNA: TGTGCCAGCAGTTTCTTGGGGCGAGAGACCCAGTACTTC. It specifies CASSFLGRETQYF.